The sequence of this TCR beta chain was determined in a study of blood T cell repertoires in COVID-19. About the research overall: Material from acute and convalescent COVID-19 was sourced from the United States, Italy and Spain. Sample material is recorded as cDNA or gDNA derived from T cells, B-cell-depleted T cells, or PBMCs.

As handled by the study authors: Amplifying reference gene primers gave estimates of nucleated cell counts. Libraries were prepared by immunoSEQ multiplex PCR; TCRdb keeps only in-frame clonotypes and omits some of them. D and trimming were read from the DNA, whereas the V and J calls and clone size are those reported in that table. Of roughly 250,000 clones listed, approximately 89% were seen once; the top ten hold over 2%. Germline CDR1 reads MDHEN; CDR2 reads SYDVKM. Deletions cut 6 bases from V and 1 base from J, with 10 bases between. The length of the CDR3 is 13 residues. The sequencing input was peripheral blood. The source is a woman aged 45-65 years with acute or convalescent COVID-19. The chain employs TRBV28 and TRBJ2-7; the D gene is possibly TRBD1 (5 bases). The CDR3 loop is CASRYQGSYEQYF. The CDR3 DNA is TGTGCCAGCAGGTACCAGGGATCCTACGAGCAGTACTTC.